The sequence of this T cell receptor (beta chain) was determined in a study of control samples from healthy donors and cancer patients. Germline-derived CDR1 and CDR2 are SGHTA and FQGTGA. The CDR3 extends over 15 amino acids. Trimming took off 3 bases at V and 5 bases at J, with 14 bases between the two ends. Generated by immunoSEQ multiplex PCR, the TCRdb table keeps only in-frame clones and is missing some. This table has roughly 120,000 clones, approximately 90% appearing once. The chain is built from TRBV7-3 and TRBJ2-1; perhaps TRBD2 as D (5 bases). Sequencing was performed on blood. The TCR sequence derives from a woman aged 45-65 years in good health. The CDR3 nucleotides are TGTGCCAGCAGCTTGGTGGGGAGTTGGGACAATGAGCAGTTCTTC. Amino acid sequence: CASSLVGSWDNEQFF.